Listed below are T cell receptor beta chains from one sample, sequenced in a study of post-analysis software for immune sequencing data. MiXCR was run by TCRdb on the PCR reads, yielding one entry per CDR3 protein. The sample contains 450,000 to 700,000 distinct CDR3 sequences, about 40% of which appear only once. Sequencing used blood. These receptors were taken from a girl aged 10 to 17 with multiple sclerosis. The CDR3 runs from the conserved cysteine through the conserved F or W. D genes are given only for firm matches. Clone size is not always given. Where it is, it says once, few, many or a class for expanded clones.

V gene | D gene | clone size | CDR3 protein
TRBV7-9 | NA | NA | CASSLSPGAGEQYF
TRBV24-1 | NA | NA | CATSEEVIDTQYF
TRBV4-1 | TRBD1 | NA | CASSTRTGQVNTEAFF
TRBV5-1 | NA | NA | CASSLAGALANYGYTF
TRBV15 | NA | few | CATSRGPVFPTDTQYF
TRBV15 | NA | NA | CATSRDAGGETQYF
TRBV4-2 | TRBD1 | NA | CASSPRDRGPHEQYF
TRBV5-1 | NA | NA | CASSLETSGGEQYF
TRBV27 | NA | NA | CASSYYTGQNSEQYF
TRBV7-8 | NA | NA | CASSLIRVPLNTEAFF